This T cell receptor (beta chain) was documented in a study of blood T cell repertoires in COVID-19. Looking at the study overall: The origin of the acute and convalescent COVID-19 samples was the United States, Italy and Spain.

Original methodology: It was from reference gene primer amplification that nucleated cell counts were estimated. TCRdb's table, derived via immunoSEQ multiplex PCR, lists solely in-frame clones and lacks some. D and trimming come from the DNA, and the V and J calls and clone size come from that table. The table has about 200,000 clones, around four fifths seen once. The sequenced material came from peripheral blood. The TCR originated in a man aged 35-49 years with acute or convalescent COVID-19.

The CDR3 DNA reads as TGCGCCAGCAGTCGTGGACAGAACACTGAAGCTTTCTTT. Translation gives CASSRGQNTEAFF. This chain joins TRBV5-1 and TRBJ1-1; perhaps TRBD1 as D (5 bases). Trimming stripped 5 bases from V and 1 base from J, with 9 bases between. Germline lookup yields CDR1 SGHRS and CDR2 YFSETQ. The CDR3 runs to 13 residues.